Detailed here is one TCR beta chain. Molecular barcoded adaptors covering alpha/delta and beta/gamma chains were used on 400 to 450 ng RNA. TCRdb ran MiXCR on the reads and lists one entry per CDR3 protein. The sample includes roughly 130,000 distinct CDR3 sequences, 10% to 15% of them seen just once. The data belong to a study of read filtering for tumor transcriptome and immune sequencing. Bone marrow was sampled from every patient at the time of active disease. The ends lost 4 bases at V and 7 bases at J; junction bases unmatched: 14. The CDR3 is made up of 17 amino acids. Germline CDR1 SGHRS, CDR2 YFSETQ.

The genes are TRBV5-1 and TRBJ2-2; 9 bases line up with TRBD2. Material for sequencing was a population of CD138-negative cells sorted from bone marrow. This sequence was found in a donor aged 40 or over with multiple myeloma. The CDR3 DNA reads TGCGCCAGCAGCCCGGAGATGGCGCGGGAGGGGAGCGGGGAGCTGTTTTTT. This sequence encodes CASSPEMAREGSGELFF. Full variable domain (missing parts from reference TRBV5-1 and TRBJ2-2): KAGVTQTPRYLIKTRGQQVTLSCSPISGHRSVSWYQQTPGQGLQFLFEYFSETQRNKGNFPGRFSGRQFSNSRSEMNVSTLELGDSALYLCASSPEMAREGSGELFFGEGSRLTVL.